Below, 32 T cell receptor beta chains from the same sample are listed, as sequenced in a study of blood T cell repertoires in COVID-19. Data came from immunoSEQ multiplex PCR; TCRdb stores just in-frame clones and leaves some out. The sample holds roughly 59,000 clones, about 80% seen once. Sequenced material: peripheral blood. These receptors were obtained from a woman over 75 with acute or convalescent COVID-19.

This clone was recorded once. The chain combines TRBV10-2 with TRBJ2-5; D is ambiguous. The germline V gene encodes CDR1 WSHSY and CDR2 SAAADI. The CDR3 is made up of 15 amino acids. Trimming stripped 2 bases from V and 5 bases from J, with 15 bases between. The CDR3 loop reads CASSEGPRGTETQYF. The CDR3 DNA reads TGCGCCAGCAGTGAGGGCCCGAGAGGCACGGAGACCCAGTACTTC.

With respect to this clone: An end of the junction does not agree with germline; a read error may underlie this. The chain has TRBV7-7 and TRBJ2-5, with TRBD2 as a possible D gene (6 bases). CDR1 is SSHAT and CDR2 is FNYEAQ in the germline V gene (reference sequence). There are 15 residues in the CDR3. CDR3 bases: TGTGCTAGCAGCGCCCCGGCGGGAATAGGGGAGACCCAGTACTTC. Its translation: CASSAPAGIGETQYF.

This chain joins TRBV11-2 and TRBJ2-1; D not resolved. V gave up 5 bases and J gave up 7 bases, with 18 bases separating them. Per germline, CDR1 SGHAT and CDR2 FQNNGV. The CDR3 is 15 amino acids. The CDR3 region is CASSLGGPTTNEQFF. CDR3 nucleotide sequence: TGTGCCAGCAGCCTCGGTGGGCCCACCACGAATGAGCAGTTCTTC.

The V gene is TRBV4-1, the J gene TRBJ2-3, with 10 nucleotides matching TRBD2. V was clipped by 4 bases and J by 2 bases; unmatched bases: 3. Germline CDR1 MGHRA, CDR2 YSYEKL. This CDR3 contains 15 residues. CDR3 sequence: CASSLGLAVTDTQYF. The CDR3 region has the DNA TGCGCCAGCAGCCTAGGACTAGCGGTCACAGATACGCAGTATTTT.

J is TRBJ2-1 and V is TRBV9, with 12 bases aligning to TRBD2. Germline V gives CDR1 SGDLS, CDR2 YYNGEE. Trimming at V came to 4 bases and at J to 7 bases, leaving 12 bases not matched to a gene. This CDR3 comprises 17 residues. The CDR3 is CASSRLVTSGSFNEQFF. The CDR3 DNA reads as TGTGCCAGCAGCCGTCTCGTGACTAGCGGGAGTTTTAATGAGCAGTTCTTC.

This rearrangement joins TRBV11-3 to TRBJ2-1; 7 bases fit TRBD2. The CDR3 has 16 residues. After removal of 1 base from V and 9 bases from J, the junction contained 12 bases not matched to a gene. CDR1 is SGHNT and CDR2 is YENEEA in the germline V gene. The CDR3: CASSLGGTSVLGEQFF. The CDR3, as DNA: TGTGCCAGCAGCTTAGGGGGCACTAGCGTCCTCGGTGAGCAGTTCTTC.

A few counts support this clone. The V and J genes are TRBV9 and TRBJ2-1, with TRBD1 matching over 9 bases. Looked up from germline, CDR1 is SGDLS and CDR2 is YYNGEE. V was pared by 3 bases and J by 9 bases, with 7 bases of the junction left unmatched. CDR3 length equals 14 residues. The CDR3 is CASSGGTGRPEQFF. CDR3 in DNA: TGTGCCAGCAGCGGAGGGACAGGGAGGCCTGAGCAGTTCTTC.

The chain uses TRBV14 and TRBJ1-2; D is possibly TRBD1 (6 bases). The CDR3 is 14 residues long. Germline V lookup: CDR1 SGHDN, CDR2 FVKESK. The V gene lost 0 bases and the J gene lost 5 bases, with 10 bases spanning the gap. CDR3 amino acids: CASSQDQGPYGYTF. The CDR3 DNA reads as TGTGCCAGCAGCCAAGATCAGGGGCCTTATGGCTACACCTTC.

The chain employs TRBV9 and TRBJ2-3; 7 nucleotides line up with TRBD2. Germline loops: CDR1 SGDLS, CDR2 YYNGEE. V lost 1 base and J lost 1; bases outside the gene matches: 6. CDR3 size: 16 residues. CDR3 DNA: TGTGCCAGCAGCGTACCCTCGGGGGGTGGCACAGATACGCAGTATTTT. Its protein is CASSVPSGGGTDTQYF.

This chain joins TRBV29-1 and TRBJ2-7, with D possibly TRBD2 on 7 matching bases. CDR1 is SQVTM, CDR2 ANQGSEA, per germline. This CDR3 has 13 residues. Trimming removed 8 bases at V and 3 bases at J, with 17 bases between. CDR3 bases: TGCAGCATTCTATCGGGGGGCCGCTACGAGCAGTACTTC. This encodes CSILSGGRYEQYF.

The CDR3 is CASTPTPSNSPLHF. CDR3 DNA: TGTGCCAGCACCCCCACACCAAGTAATTCACCCCTCCACTTT. The gene calls are TRBV6-5 and TRBJ1-6; no firm D call. The CDR3 totals 14 residues. Per the germline V gene, CDR1 is MNHEY and CDR2 is SVGAGI. The germline V and J ends were trimmed by 7 bases and 6 bases, with 13 bases remaining between them.

The genes are TRBV28 and TRBJ1-2, with D perhaps TRBD1 (5 bases). The CDR3 is made up of 13 amino acids. Trimming stripped 1 base from V and 7 bases from J, with 10 bases between. CDR1 is MDHEN and CDR2 is SYDVKM in the germline V gene. The chain's CDR3 is CASSLSSGGGYTF. The CDR3 coding sequence is TGTGCCAGCAGTTTATCAAGCGGGGGTGGCTACACCTTC.

This sequence joins TRBV6-2 or TRBV6-3 and TRBJ2-7, with 8 bases aligning to TRBD1. Germline trimming cut 5 bases from V and 4 bases from J; bases unmatched to any gene: 4. The CDR3 extends over 13 amino acids. Germline CDR1 MNHEY, CDR2 SVGEGT. For the CDR3, the DNA is TGTGCCAGCAGTGAGGACAGGGCGTACGAGCAGTACTTC. Amino acids: CASSEDRAYEQYF.

The chain uses TRBV7-2 and TRBJ1-1, with D tentatively TRBD1 (5 bases). Trimming removed 0 bases at V and 4 bases at J, with 12 bases between. CDR3 size: 15 residues. The V gene's germline CDR1 is SGHTA and CDR2 FQGNSA. The CDR3 reads CASSLAAGSGTEAFF. The CDR3 DNA sequence: TGTGCCAGCAGCTTAGCGGCAGGGTCGGGCACTGAAGCTTTCTTT.

This clone was detected a few times. The genes are TRBV7-2 and TRBJ2-1; the match to TRBD2 covers 9 bases. J lost 4 bases, V lost 5 bases, and 12 bases had no gene match. The germline V gene encodes CDR1 SGHTA and CDR2 FQGNSA. This CDR3 has 17 amino acids. The CDR3 region has the DNA TGTGCCAGCAGCGTGGGCAATAAGGCGGGAGGGTACAATGAGCAGTTCTTC. This gives the protein CASSVGNKAGGYNEQFF.

This rearrangement joins TRBV4-3 to TRBJ2-1, with D uncertain. Trimming removed 4 bases at V and 5 bases at J, with 21 bases between. Germline V gene data show CDR1 as LGHNA and CDR2 as YSLEER. The CDR3 has 17 amino acids. CDR3 DNA: TGCGCCAGCAGCCTAGAAGCGACCTATCGCGCGGACAATGAGCAGTTCTTC. Protein product: CASSLEATYRADNEQFF.

The table lists this clone with a few counts. This chain joins TRBV18 and TRBJ2-1; 8 positions match TRBD2. Germline-derived CDR1 and CDR2 are KGHSH and LQKENI. Germline trimming cut 3 bases from V and 6 bases from J; bases unmatched to any gene: 7. The CDR3 spans 15 residues. CDR3 DNA sequence: TGTGCCAGCTCACCGGGCGGGAGCGGGGGCAATGAGCAGTTCTTC. Encoded protein: CASSPGGSGGNEQFF.

The CDR3 is CASSLASGGYNEQFF. DNA of the CDR3: TGTGCCAGCAGCTTAGCCAGCGGGGGGTACAATGAGCAGTTCTTC. The chain joins TRBV7-8 to TRBJ2-1, with 9 bases aligning to TRBD2. The CDR3 spans 15 residues. With V trimmed by 0 bases and J by 4 bases, 1 base remained unmatched. From germline, CDR1 is SGHVS and CDR2 FQNEAQ.

The V gene is TRBV27, the J gene TRBJ2-3, with D maybe TRBD1 (5 bases). The CDR3 runs 18 residues. Looked up from germline, CDR1 is MNHEY and CDR2 is SMNVEV (reference sequence). Between the trimmed V and J ends, which lost 7 bases and 0 bases, there was a span of 23 bases. For the CDR3, the DNA is TGTGCCAGCAAACTTACAGGCGCTCTCTTTTCTAGCACAGATACGCAGTATTTT. Translated, it gives CASKLTGALFSSTDTQYF.

A remark on this clone: The junction departs from the called germline gene at one end, perhaps through a read error. J is TRBJ1-1 and V is TRBV7-9; TRBD1 matches 9 bases. Germline lookup yields CDR1 SEHNR and CDR2 FQNEAQ (reference sequence). This CDR3 region has 15 residues. CDR3 bases: TGTGCCAGCAGCAAGGCCGGGACAGGGAACGCTGAAGCTTTCTTT. Translating gives CASSKAGTGNAEAFF.

The CDR3: CASQFDRGHEQYF. CDR3 in DNA: TGTGCCAGTCAATTCGACAGGGGGCACGAGCAGTACTTC. The V gene is TRBV19, the J gene TRBJ2-7, with 10 positions matching TRBD1. V gave up 8 bases and J gave up 5 bases; unmatched junction bases: 6. The CDR3 spans 13 residues. Germline CDR1 reads LNHDA; CDR2 reads SQIVND (reference sequence).

This clone has only one observation. The CDR3 loop is CASSYLGLPTGNEQFF. CDR3 sequence (DNA): TGTGCCAGCAGTTACCTGGGACTACCAACGGGGAATGAGCAGTTCTTC. The chain recombines TRBV6-5 with TRBJ2-1; 7 nucleotides align to TRBD2. CDR1 and CDR2 from the germline V gene are MNHEY and SVGAGI. V lost 2 bases to trimming and J lost 7 bases; unmatched junction nucleotides: 11. The CDR3 covers 16 residues.

The V and J genes are TRBV5-1 and TRBJ2-5; 11 nucleotides align to TRBD2. Germline trimming cut 0 bases from V and 5 bases from J; bases unmatched to any gene: 3. Germline CDR1 and CDR2: SGHRS and YFSETQ. This CDR3 has 15 residues. The CDR3 nucleotides read TGCGCCAGCAGCTTGGGGCTAGCGGGAGGTGAGACCCAGTACTTC. Its translation is CASSLGLAGGETQYF.

V gene TRBV29-1 combines with J gene TRBJ2-1; 9 bases match TRBD2. V dropped 3 bases and J dropped 12; count of bases not matched to a gene: 6. Germline V lookup: CDR1 SQVTM, CDR2 ANQGSEA. The CDR3 runs to 12 residues. CDR3 amino acids: CSVDRREGAQFF. In DNA form, the CDR3 reads TGCAGCGTTGATCGGCGGGAGGGGGCGCAGTTCTTC.

This clone appeared a few times. This chain links TRBV4-3 with TRBJ1-1; D is unclear. The germline CDR1 and CDR2 sequences are LGHNA and YSLEER. V was clipped by 0 bases and J by 1 base, with 12 bases between them. The CDR3 has 16 residues. The CDR3 is CASSQDLMRPNTEAFF. The CDR3 DNA reads as TGCGCCAGCAGCCAAGATTTGATGAGGCCGAACACTGAAGCTTTCTTT.

The V gene is TRBV5-6, the J gene TRBJ2-7, with TRBD1 identical over 8 bases. V trimming: 3 bases; J trimming: 5 bases; junction bases outside the gene matches: 4. The length of the CDR3 is 13 residues. Germline values: CDR1 SGHDT, CDR2 YYEEEE. CDR3 loop: CASSSPDRDEQYF. The CDR3, as DNA: TGTGCCAGCAGCTCTCCGGACAGGGACGAGCAGTACTTC.

The chain joins TRBV6-2 or TRBV6-3 to TRBJ1-1; D is uncertain. Per the germline V gene, CDR1 is MNHEY and CDR2 is SVGEGT. CDR3 length: 12 residues. The V and J ends lost 6 bases and 5 bases respectively, with 10 bases between them. The CDR3 nucleotides read TGTGCCAGCAGCCTGATCAGGACTGAAGCTTTCTTT. It encodes CASSLIRTEAFF.

The chain links TRBV19 to TRBJ1-3; D ambiguous. The CDR3 consists of 13 residues. The V gene lost 7 bases and the J gene lost 0 bases, with 7 bases spanning the gap. The germline CDR1 and CDR2 sequences are LNHDA and SQIVND (reference sequence). CDR3 amino acids: CASNGLSGNTIYF. In nucleotides, the CDR3 is TGTGCCAGTAACGGACTCTCTGGAAACACCATATATTTT. The whole variable domain, remainder taken from reference TRBV19 and TRBJ1-3, is DGGITQSPKYLFRKEGQNVTLSCEQNLNHDAMYWYRQDPGQGLRLIYYSQIVNDFQKGDIAEGYSVSREKKESFPLTVTSAQKNPTAFYLCASNGLSGNTIYFGEGSWLTVV.

The chain carries TRBV18 and TRBJ1-6; D perhaps matches TRBD1 (5 bases). Germline CDR1 KGHSH, CDR2 LQKENI. Trimming removed 3 bases at V and 9 bases at J, with 6 bases between. CDR3 length: 12 residues. This CDR3 reads CASSPDSSPLHF. CDR3 sequence (DNA): TGTGCCAGCTCACCCGACAGTTCACCCCTCCACTTT. Variable domain in full (rest from reference TRBV18 and TRBJ1-6): NAGVMQNPRHLVRRRGQEARLRCSPMKGHSHVYWYRQLPEEGLKFMVYLQKENIIDESGMPKERFSAEFPKEGPSILRIQQVVRGDSAAYFCASSPDSSPLHFGNGTRLTVT.

J is TRBJ2-3 and V is TRBV6-6, with TRBD2 as a possible D gene (5 bases). Germline lookup yields CDR1 MNHNY and CDR2 SVGAGI (reference sequence). The CDR3 is 12 amino acids. V was clipped by 9 bases and J by 2 bases, with 9 bases between them. In DNA, the CDR3 is TGTGCCAGTACTAGGTCCACAGATACGCAGTATTTT. Protein product: CASTRSTDTQYF.

The chain joins TRBV7-3 to TRBJ2-1; D gene unclear. The germline V gene has CDR1 SGHTA and CDR2 FQGTGA. This CDR3 contains 13 residues. V was cut by 1 base and J by 6 bases, with 7 bases left in between. The CDR3 is CASSLSEPNEQFF. The CDR3 DNA reads as TGTGCCAGCAGCTTAAGCGAGCCCAATGAGCAGTTCTTC. Together with reference TRBV7-3 and TRBJ2-1, the CDR3 gives the full variable domain: GAGVSQTPSNKVTEKGKYVELRCDPISGHTALYWYRQSLGQGPEFLIYFQGTGAADDSGLPNDRFFAVRPEGSVSTLKIQRTERGDSAVYLCASSLSEPNEQFFGPGTRLTVL.

The J gene is TRBJ1-5, the V gene TRBV28, with D possibly TRBD1 on 5 matching bases. Trimming removed 2 bases at V and 0 bases at J, with 8 bases between. The length of the CDR3 is 15 residues. In germline, CDR1 is MDHEN, CDR2 SYDVKM. The CDR3 here is CASSLPGHSNQPQHF. The DNA for the CDR3 is TGTGCCAGCAGTTTACCAGGGCATAGCAATCAGCCCCAGCATTTT.